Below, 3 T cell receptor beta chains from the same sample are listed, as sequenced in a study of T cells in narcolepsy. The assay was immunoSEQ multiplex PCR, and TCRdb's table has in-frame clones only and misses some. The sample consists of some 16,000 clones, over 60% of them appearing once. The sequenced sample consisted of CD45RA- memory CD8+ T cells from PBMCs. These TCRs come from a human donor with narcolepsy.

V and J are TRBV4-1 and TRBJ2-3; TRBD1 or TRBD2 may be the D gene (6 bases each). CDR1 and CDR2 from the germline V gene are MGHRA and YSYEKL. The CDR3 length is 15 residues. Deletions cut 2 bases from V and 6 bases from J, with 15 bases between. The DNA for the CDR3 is TGCGCCAGCAGCCAAACGGAGGGGGGTAAGGATACGCAGTATTTT. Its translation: CASSQTEGGKDTQYF.

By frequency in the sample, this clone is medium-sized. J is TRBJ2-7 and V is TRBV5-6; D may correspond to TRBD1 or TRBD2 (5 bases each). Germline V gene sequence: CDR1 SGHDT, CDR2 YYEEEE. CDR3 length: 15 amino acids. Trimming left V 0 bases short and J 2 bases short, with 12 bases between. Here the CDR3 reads CASSLEGTATYEQYF. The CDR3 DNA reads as TGTGCCAGCAGCTTGGAGGGGACGGCGACCTACGAGCAGTACTTC. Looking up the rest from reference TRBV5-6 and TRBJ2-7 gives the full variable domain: DAGVTQSPTHLIKTRGQQVTLRCSPKSGHDTVSWYQQALGQGPQFIFQYYEEEERQRGNFPDRFSGHQFPNYSSELNVNALLLGDSALYLCASSLEGTATYEQYFGPGTRLTVT.

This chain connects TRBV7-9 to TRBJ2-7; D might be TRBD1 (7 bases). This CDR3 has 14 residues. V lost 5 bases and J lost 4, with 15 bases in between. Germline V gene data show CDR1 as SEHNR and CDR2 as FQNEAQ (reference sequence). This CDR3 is CASSPAGQLYEQYF. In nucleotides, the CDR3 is TGTGCCAGCAGCCCCGCGGGACAGCTATACGAGCAGTACTTC.